Listed here are 24 T cell receptor beta chains from one sample, sequenced in a study of CXCR3-negative and CXCR3-positive naive CD8 T cells. Findings and limits, study-wide: CXCR3-expressing naive cells carried TRB CDR3s more hydrophobic than those of CXCR3-negative naive cells.

Antigens for these TCRs are unknown. UMI-labeled 5' RACE TRB cDNA libraries were prepared from the cells. From the 5' RACE reads, TCRdb lists one entry per CDR3 protein and no DNA. With around 160,000 distinct CDR3 sequences in the sample, the ten largest clones hold over 0.25%. Sequencing input: naive CXCR3+ CD8+ T cells from blood. This sample's subset: CD45RO-CCR7+CD27+CD95- naive CD8+ T cells expressing CXCR3 (TNR3+). The receptor set was obtained from a human donor in good health. Some clones in this sample may be carry-over from other donors' samples.

V gene TRBV5-5 combines with J gene TRBJ1-1. This CDR3 has 16 residues. CDR1 is SGHKS and CDR2 is YYEKEE in the germline V gene (reference sequence). The CDR3: CASSLGDGFTNTEAFF.

The CDR3 reads CASSEGVSGVEYEEYF. The chain employs TRBV2 and TRBJ2-7; TCRdb's D call, TRBD2, is unchecked because there is no DNA. This CDR3 is built from 16 residues. Germline loops: CDR1 SNHLY, CDR2 FYNNEI.

This sequence joins TRBV27 and TRBJ1-2. Germline CDR1 reads MNHEY; CDR2 reads SMNVEV (reference sequence). The CDR3 length is 15 residues. This CDR3 is CASSPRARNPYGYTF.

V is TRBV4-3 and J is TRBJ2-7; TCRdb reports TRBD2, a call that lacks DNA to check it against. This CDR3 has 15 amino acids. CDR1 LGHNA and CDR2 YSLEER come from the germline V gene. The CDR3 sequence is CASSQDNGRAYEQYF.

The V gene is TRBV20-1, the J gene TRBJ2-2; the D call from TCRdb, TRBD2, cannot be confirmed without DNA. The CDR3 runs 18 residues. Germline CDR1 reads DFQATT; CDR2 reads SNEGSKA (reference sequence). CDR3 amino acids: CSARDGRTDYANTGELFF.

This CDR3 reads CASSSRDRGSYEQYF. The chain employs TRBV13 and TRBJ2-7; TCRdb's D call, TRBD1, is unchecked because there is no DNA. CDR3 size: 15 residues. Germline assignment: CDR1 PRHDT and CDR2 FYEKMQ (reference sequence).

The chain uses TRBV28 and TRBJ1-5; lacking DNA, the TRBD1 call made by TCRdb goes unchecked. The CDR3 runs 14 residues. CDR1 MDHEN and CDR2 SYDVKM come from the germline V gene. The CDR3 here is CASSFRVLNQPQHF. Drawing the rest from reference TRBV28 and TRBJ1-5, the complete variable domain is DVKVTQSSRYLVKRTGEKVFLECVQDMDHENMFWYRQDPGLGLRLIYFSYDVKMKEKGDIPEGYSVSREKKERFSLILESASTNQTSMYLCASSFRVLNQPQHFGDGTRLSIL.

V gene TRBV12-3 or TRBV12-4 combines with J gene TRBJ2-7; TCRdb returns TRBD1, unconfirmable since there is no DNA. The length of the CDR3 is 16 residues. This chain's CDR3 is CASSFTIEGATYEQYF.

The rearrangement links TRBV20-1 to TRBJ2-7. The CDR3 sequence is 13 residues long. Germline V gene sequence: CDR1 DFQATT, CDR2 SNEGSKA (reference sequence). The CDR3 loop reads CSARDNGAYEQYF.

The J gene is TRBJ1-5, the V gene TRBV6-5; TCRdb's D gene call, TRBD1, goes unchecked for lack of DNA. This CDR3 comprises 15 residues. CDR1 MNHEY and CDR2 SVGAGI come from the germline V gene. CDR3: CASSPGVYSNQPQHF.

The chain links TRBV7-2 to TRBJ2-5; TCRdb reports TRBD2, a call that lacks DNA to check it against. The CDR3 sequence is 15 residues long. The V gene's germline CDR1 is SGHTA and CDR2 FQGNSA. CDR3 residues: CASSSGLAYQETQYF.

This chain connects TRBV6-5 to TRBJ2-7. This CDR3 spans 12 amino acids. Germline V lookup: CDR1 MNHEY, CDR2 SVGAGI. The CDR3: CASSYLGAEQYF.

CDR3 residues: CASSLVRREYNEQFF. The chain links TRBV7-3 to TRBJ2-1; the TCRdb D gene call, TRBD2, has no DNA to confirm it. The CDR3 runs to 15 residues. Germline V lookup: CDR1 SGHTA, CDR2 FQGTGA.

This chain links TRBV28 with TRBJ2-7; TCRdb lists TRBD1, though no DNA is available to test this call. Germline CDR1 and CDR2: MDHEN and SYDVKM. The CDR3 spans 16 residues. CDR3 amino acids: CASSYLPGQGLYEQYF.

The chain joins TRBV7-9 to TRBJ2-5; absent DNA, TCRdb's TRBD1 call cannot be checked. Looked up from germline, CDR1 is SEHNR and CDR2 is FQNEAQ (reference sequence). The CDR3 has 12 amino acids. The CDR3 region is CASSPPLETQYF. The full variable domain, its missing parts supplied by reference TRBV7-9 and TRBJ2-5, is DTGVSQNPRHKITKRGQNVTFRCDPISEHNRLYWYRQTLGQGPEFLTYFQNEAQLEKSRLLSDRFSAERPKGSFSTLEIQRTEQGDSAMYLCASSPPLETQYFGPGTRLLVL.

This rearrangement joins TRBV7-3 to TRBJ1-2; checking the TCRdb D call of TRBD1 is not possible without DNA. The CDR3 totals 15 residues. Germline V gene data show CDR1 as SGHTA and CDR2 as FQGTGA. The CDR3 is CASSPTGVANYGYTF.

The CDR3 reads CASSRDPGLYNEQFF. The chain has TRBV4-3 and TRBJ2-1. The CDR3 spans 15 residues. Per germline, CDR1 LGHNA and CDR2 YSLEER.

The J gene is TRBJ2-7, the V gene TRBV11-2. This CDR3 is 12 amino acids long. Germline V lookup: CDR1 SGHAT, CDR2 FQNNGV. CDR3 sequence: CASSHLSYEQYF.

CDR3 sequence reads: CSARDQERFYEQYF. The rearrangement uses TRBV20-1 and TRBJ2-7. Germline assignment: CDR1 DFQATT and CDR2 SNEGSKA (reference sequence). This CDR3 comprises 14 residues.

The chain employs TRBV29-1 and TRBJ2-7; TCRdb selects TRBD1, and the lack of DNA leaves this call unchecked. The CDR3 extends over 14 amino acids. Germline V gene sequence: CDR1 SQVTM, CDR2 ANQGSEA. CDR3: CSVEAATGLRGQYF.

The chain couples TRBV7-9 to TRBJ1-5. In germline, CDR1 is SEHNR, CDR2 FQNEAQ (reference sequence). The length of the CDR3 is 11 residues. Here the CDR3 reads CASSLDGPQHF.

The V and J genes are TRBV3-1 and TRBJ2-1; as DNA is missing, the TRBD2 call by TCRdb cannot be tested. In germline, CDR1 is LGHDT, CDR2 YNNKEL (reference sequence). The CDR3 has 15 residues. This CDR3 reads CASSQDGGEDNEQFF.

The chain employs TRBV7-3 and TRBJ1-1; TCRdb's D call, TRBD1, is unchecked because there is no DNA. CDR1 and CDR2 from the germline V gene are SGHTA and FQGTGA. The CDR3 totals 16 residues. The CDR3 reads CASSLTAGLMNTEAFF.

The CDR3 region is CSVEKKSAGELFF. The rearrangement links TRBV29-1 to TRBJ2-2. Germline V gene sequence: CDR1 SQVTM, CDR2 ANQGSEA. CDR3 length: 13 residues.